The TCR beta chain described here comes from a study of molecular identifiers for immune sequencing clone quantification. In germline, CDR1 is SEHNR, CDR2 FQNEAQ (reference sequence). The CDR3 extends over 16 amino acids. On this clonotype: Its target is unknown. A much larger clone differs by one base, so this may be a read error.

TCRdb recomputed calls from the PCR reads with MiXCR, one row per CDR3 protein. The repertoire holds roughly 630,000 distinct CDR3 sequences, over 25% seen once, with about 0.81% in the top ten. Study-level results: It was shown that clones above 20 RNA copies held over 98% of effector molecules, but under 1% in naive cells.

The receptor comes from a human donor in good health. Some libraries in this study had Jurkat cell RNA spiked in. V is TRBV7-9 and J is TRBJ1-6, with 8 bases aligning to TRBD1. Source material: naive CD8+ T cells from blood, with Jurkat cell RNA spiked in. Subset indicated: FACS-sorted CD8+CD4-CCR7+CD45RA+ naive T cells. The CDR3 region is CASSTADREYNSPLYF. In DNA, the CDR3 is TGTGCCAGCAGCACCGCGGACAGGGAATATAATTCACCCCTCTACTTT. The full variable domain, its missing parts supplied by reference TRBV7-9 and TRBJ1-6, is DTGVSQNPRHKITKRGQNVTFRCDPISEHNRLYWYRQTLGQGPEFLTYFQNEAQLEKSRLLSDRFSAERPKGSFSTLEIQRTEQGDSAMYLCASSTADREYNSPLYFGNGTRLTVT.